This TCR beta chain was documented in a study of blood T cell repertoires in COVID-19. In the study overall: Some COVID-19 samples were acute and others convalescent; all came from the United States, Italy and Spain. T cells, B-cell-depleted T cells, or PBMCs supplied cDNA or gDNA.

Sequenced by immunoSEQ multiplex PCR; TCRdb stores in-frame clones only, minus some. The table has under 500,000 clones, approximately 90% seen once; the top ten hold 4% to 5.5%. Germline CDR1 SGHRS, CDR2 YFSETQ. Trimming cost V 4 bases and J 9 bases; bases outside gene matches: 7. The CDR3 length is 15 residues. The sequenced material came from peripheral blood. V and J are TRBV5-1 and TRBJ2-1, with TRBD2 matching over 13 bases. The sequence was obtained from a woman in her twenties or thirties with acute or convalescent COVID-19. DNA of the CDR3: TGCGCCAGCAGCGGAACTAGCGGGGGGGCCACTGAGCAGTTCTTC. Encoded protein: CASSGTSGGATEQFF.